The 18 T cell receptor beta chains reported below all come from one sample, sequenced in a study of T-cell memory formation after mild COVID-19. MiXCR, applied by TCRdb to the 5' RACE reads, yields one record per CDR3 protein. The sample contains roughly 370,000 distinct CDR3 sequences, 15% to 20% of which appear only once. The sequenced material came from PBMCs or a T cell subset sorted from them (not recorded which). Source of these receptors: a young man who had mild COVID-19 (a few samples of this study predate the infection). Cell type and time point are not known.

This rearrangement joins TRBV4-2 to TRBJ1-1, with 9 bases lining up with TRBD1. V lost 4 bases to trimming and J lost 6 bases; unmatched junction nucleotides: 9. The CDR3 loop spans 15 amino acids. Germline lookup yields CDR1 LGHNA and CDR2 YNFKEQ. CDR3 coding DNA: TGTGCCAGCAGCCCTCCTGACAGGGGGTTCCCTGAAGCTTTCTTT. Translated: CASSPPDRGFPEAFF.

The CDR3 nucleotides read TGTGCCAGCAGTCGCCCGGGACAGGGGCAGTACGTC. It is translated as CASSRPGQGQYV. This rearrangement joins TRBV6-2 or TRBV6-3 to TRBJ2-7; the match to TRBD1 covers 9 bases. Germline trimming cut 5 bases from V and 9 bases from J; bases unmatched to any gene: 5. The CDR3 extends over 12 amino acids. Germline CDR1 is MNHEY and CDR2 is SVGEGT.

The chain carries TRBV28 and TRBJ1-1; D unclear. V lost 5 bases and J 4 bases, leaving 14 bases between the germline ends. Germline CDR1 is MDHEN and CDR2 is SYDVKM. The CDR3 is 14 amino acids. This CDR3 is CASSPHGLITEAFF. As DNA, the CDR3 is TGTGCCAGCAGTCCTCACGGTTTGATCACTGAAGCTTTCTTT.

This sequence joins TRBV21-1 and TRBJ2-7; TRBD1 reflects the table's D call only, with no check against the DNA. TRBV21-1 is recorded as a pseudogene. There are 13 residues in the CDR3. The CDR3 here is CASSSRPPYEQYF. Written as DNA, the CDR3 is TGTGCCAGCAGCTCCCGACCCCCCTACGAGCAGTACTTC.

This clonotype was counted only a few times. CDR3 nucleotide sequence: TGTGCCAGTCAGGACATGGTCGGGGAGCTGTTTTTT. This translates into CASQDMVGELFF. This chain connects TRBV19 to TRBJ2-2, with D perhaps TRBD1 (5 bases). Germline-derived CDR1 and CDR2 are LNHDA and SQIVND (reference sequence). Trimming took off 8 bases at V and 7 bases at J, with 11 bases between the two ends. There are 12 residues in the CDR3.

The chain is built from TRBV24-1 and TRBJ2-3, with D hard to call. The CDR3 sequence is 13 residues long. CDR1 is KGHDR, CDR2 SFDVKD, per germline. The V end was cut by 5 bases, the J end by 4 bases, with 9 bases between. Here the CDR3 reads CATSGVGADTQYF. CDR3 DNA: TGTGCCACCAGTGGAGTCGGAGCAGATACGCAGTATTTT.

In this sample, this clonotype turned up a few times. The chain is built from TRBV6-5 and TRBJ2-7; D may match TRBD1 or TRBD2 (5 bases each). Looked up from germline, CDR1 is MNHEY and CDR2 is SVGAGI. V lost 2 bases, J lost 2 bases, and 16 bases lay in between. The CDR3 totals 16 residues. Written as DNA, the CDR3 is TGTGCCAGCAGTTACCGGGACCTCGGAAGGCCCTACGAGCAGTACTTC. Protein sequence: CASSYRDLGRPYEQYF.

This clonotype was seen a handful of times. V gene TRBV5-1 combines with J gene TRBJ2-1; 13 positions match TRBD2. Germline trimming cut 4 bases from V and 7 bases from J; bases unmatched to any gene: 8. This CDR3 has 16 residues. CDR1 is SGHRS, CDR2 YFSETQ, per germline. CDR3 nucleotide sequence: TGCGCCAGCAGCCTCTCGGGACTAGCGGGGTGGAATGAGCAGTTCTTC. Translation gives CASSLSGLAGWNEQFF.

This clonotype was seen more than once but under ten times. The chain couples TRBV15 to TRBJ2-2; 8 bases line up with TRBD1. The V segment lost 1 base and the J segment 7 bases; nucleotides outside the gene matches: 8. The germline V gene has CDR1 LNHNV and CDR2 YYDKDF (reference sequence). The CDR3 is 16 residues long. For the CDR3, the DNA is TGTGCCACCAGCAGAGGGGACAGGAATGCGCGCGGGGAGCTGTTTTTT. This encodes CATSRGDRNARGELFF.

This clonotype was picked up a small number of times. This rearrangement joins TRBV12-3 or TRBV12-4 to TRBJ2-3, with 12 nucleotides matching TRBD2. The CDR3 has 14 residues. V lost 10 bases, J lost 2 bases, and 4 bases stayed unmatched. The chain's CDR3 is CATGTSGPTDTQYF. DNA for the CDR3: TGTGCCACCGGGACTAGCGGGCCCACAGATACGCAGTATTTT.

V and J are TRBV7-2 and TRBJ1-3; the D is unclear. With 1 base removed from V and 4 bases from J, the gap between germline ends came to 14 bases. CDR1 SGHTA and CDR2 FQGNSA come from the germline V gene. The CDR3 totals 16 residues. The CDR3 region is CASSLVPGSQGNTIYF. Written as DNA, the CDR3 is TGTGCCAGCAGCTTAGTTCCAGGCTCCCAGGGAAACACCATATATTTT.

This clonotype came up a few times. At one of its ends the junction is not consistent with the germline gene, which may arise from a read error. The V call is TRBV7-7, the J call TRBJ2-5; TRBD1 matches at 9 bases. The CDR3 consists of 14 residues. CDR1 is SSHAT and CDR2 is FNYEAQ in the germline V gene (reference sequence). The CDR3 nucleotides read TGTGCTAGCAGCCAGACAGGGGGTGAGGGGACCCAGTACTTC. Residues: CASSQTGGEGTQYF.

V usage is TRBV5-5 and J usage is TRBJ1-4; D is perhaps TRBD1 (6 bases). The V and J ends lost 6 bases and 6 bases respectively, with 12 bases between them. Germline CDR1 is SGHKS and CDR2 is YYEKEE (reference sequence). The CDR3 consists of 13 residues. The CDR3, as DNA: TGTGCCAGCACCTCGGACAGCCATGAAAAACTGTTTTTT. Translation: CASTSDSHEKLFF.

This clonotype was detected only a few times. The V and J genes are TRBV7-8 and TRBJ1-2, with a weak D call TRBD1 (6 bases). Trimming took off 1 base at V and 3 bases at J, with 12 bases between the two ends. Germline assignment: CDR1 SGHVS and CDR2 FQNEAQ. There are 15 residues in the CDR3. CDR3 nucleotides: TGTGCCAGCAGCTTAGGGCAGGGGCTTCACTATGGCTACACCTTC. Protein product: CASSLGQGLHYGYTF.

This clonotype has a handful of counts. The gene calls are TRBV5-1 and TRBJ2-3; no clear D. The CDR3 is 15 residues long. With 1 base removed from V and 1 base from J, the gap between germline ends came to 10 bases. The germline V gene has CDR1 SGHRS and CDR2 YFSETQ. CDR3 residues: CASSLSLFGTDTQYF. The CDR3 DNA is TGCGCCAGCAGCTTGAGTTTGTTTGGCACAGATACGCAGTATTTT. Based on the CDR3 plus reference TRBV5-1 and TRBJ2-3, the full variable domain is KAGVTQTPRYLIKTRGQQVTLSCSPISGHRSVSWYQQTPGQGLQFLFEYFSETQRNKGNFPGRFSGRQFSNSRSEMNVSTLELGDSALYLCASSLSLFGTDTQYFGPGTRLTVL.

This clonotype was recorded many times. V gene TRBV5-8 combines with J gene TRBJ2-7; perhaps TRBD1 as D (6 bases). The V gene's germline CDR1 is SGHTS and CDR2 YDEGEE. The CDR3 sequence is 15 residues long. V lost 5 bases, J lost 4 bases, and 19 bases lay in between. CDR3 loop: CASRPGVGALYEQYF. The CDR3, as DNA: TGTGCCAGCAGACCAGGGGTCGGGGCTTTGTACGAGCAGTACTTC.

This clonotype has a count of ten or more. The chain has TRBV7-8 and TRBJ2-5; maybe TRBD1 (6 bases). The CDR3 is 13 amino acids. The germline V and J ends were trimmed by 7 bases and 4 bases, with 13 bases remaining between them. CDR1 is SGHVS and CDR2 is FQNEAQ in the germline V gene. CDR3 in amino acids: CASTKPRGETQYF. In nucleotides, the CDR3 is TGTGCCAGCACCAAACCCAGGGGAGAGACCCAGTACTTC.

At least ten counts were recorded for this clonotype. The chain is built from TRBV7-6 and TRBJ2-3, with D hard to call. The CDR3 consists of 12 residues. CDR1 is SGHVS, CDR2 FNYEAQ, per germline. V shed 5 bases and J shed 6 bases, with 9 bases lying between them. The CDR3 sequence: CASSPAEDTQYF. The CDR3 DNA sequence: TGTGCCAGCAGCCCCGCGGAGGATACGCAGTATTTT. The whole variable domain, remainder taken from reference TRBV7-6 and TRBJ2-3, is GAGVSQSPRYKVTKRGQDVALRCDPISGHVSLYWYRQALGQGPEFLTYFNYEAQQDKSGLPNDRFSAERPEGSISTLTIQRTEQRDSAMYRCASSPAEDTQYFGPGTRLTVL.